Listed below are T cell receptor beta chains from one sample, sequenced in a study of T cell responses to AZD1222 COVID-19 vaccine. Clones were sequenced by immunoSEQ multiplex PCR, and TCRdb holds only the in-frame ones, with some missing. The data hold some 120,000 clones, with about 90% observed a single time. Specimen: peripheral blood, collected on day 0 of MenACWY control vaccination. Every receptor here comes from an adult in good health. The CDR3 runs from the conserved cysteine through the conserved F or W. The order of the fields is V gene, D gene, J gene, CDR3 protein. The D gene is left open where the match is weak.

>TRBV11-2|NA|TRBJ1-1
CASSLDGRGNTEAFF
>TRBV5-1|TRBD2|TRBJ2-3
CASSPGTSGLSTDTQYF
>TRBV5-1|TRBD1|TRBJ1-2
CASSLLGDRADYGYTF
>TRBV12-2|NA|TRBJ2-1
CASRRIERGGDNRLAGYNEQFF
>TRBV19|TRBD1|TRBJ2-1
CASSHPGQVLFEQFF
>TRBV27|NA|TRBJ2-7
CASSKGGGFTYEQYF
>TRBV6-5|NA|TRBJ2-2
CASSYDLGMNTGELFF
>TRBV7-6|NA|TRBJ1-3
CASSARGGAGNTIYF
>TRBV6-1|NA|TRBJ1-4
CASSPGDARNEKLFF
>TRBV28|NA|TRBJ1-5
CASSFYPGALQPQHF
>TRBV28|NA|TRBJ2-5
CASSTIRSTGLETQYF
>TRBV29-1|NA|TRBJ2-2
CSVREGGTGELFF
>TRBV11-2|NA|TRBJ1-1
CASSHNGRSTEAFF
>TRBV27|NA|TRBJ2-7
CASSHGGRTYEQYF
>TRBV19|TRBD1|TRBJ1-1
CASTPRGLGGATLQTAFF
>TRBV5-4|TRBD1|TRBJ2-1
CASSPTTGVFLNEQFF